The 16 T cell receptor beta chains below were found in one sample sequenced in a study of sequential checkpoint blockade in melanoma. Treatment meaning: randomized to nivolumab then ipilimumab (arm A) or the reverse (arm B). The method was immunoSEQ multiplex PCR; TCRdb's version includes in-frame clones alone and lacks a portion of them. The data hold under 20,000 clones, with around 65% observed a single time. Sequenced here: CD8+ T cells sorted from blood (inferred from file names), sampled from a patient given nivolumab and ipilimumab in sequence. The receptors shown here come from a human donor with melanoma.

In nucleotides, the CDR3 is TGCGCCAGCAGCCAAGTCGCAGGGAGGACTGAAGCTTTCTTT. Its translation is CASSQVAGRTEAFF. The J gene is TRBJ1-1, the V gene TRBV4-3, with a weak D call TRBD1 (5 bases). Per the germline V gene, CDR1 is LGHNA and CDR2 is YSLEER. The CDR3 length is 14 residues. The V gene lost 1 base and the J gene lost 5 bases, with 11 bases spanning the gap.

The chain combines TRBV5-6 with TRBJ2-1, with 9 bases fitting TRBD1. This CDR3 has 17 residues. V lost 4 bases and J lost 7; bases outside the gene matches: 15. CDR1 and CDR2 from the germline V gene are SGHDT and YYEEEE. The CDR3 DNA sequence: TGTGCCAGCAGCCCGCCAATCTCACAGGGGGCAATAAATGAGCAGTTCTTC. It translates to CASSPPISQGAINEQFF. Full variable domain (missing parts from reference TRBV5-6 and TRBJ2-1): DAGVTQSPTHLIKTRGQQVTLRCSPKSGHDTVSWYQQALGQGPQFIFQYYEEEERQRGNFPDRFSGHQFPNYSSELNVNALLLGDSALYLCASSPPISQGAINEQFFGPGTRLTVL.

This chain uses TRBV27 with TRBJ2-2, with TRBD1 matching over 10 bases. Germline assignment: CDR1 MNHEY and CDR2 SMNVEV (reference sequence). This CDR3 is built from 20 residues. V dropped 1 base and J dropped 6; count of bases not matched to a gene: 17. CDR3 DNA sequence: TGTGCCAGCAGTTTATACCCCCCCCCAGACAGGGGGCTTAGGGCCGGGGAGCTGTTTTTT. Residues: CASSLYPPPDRGLRAGELFF.

V is TRBV4-2 and J is TRBJ2-2, with D perhaps TRBD2 (6 bases). Trimming removed 5 bases at V and 7 bases at J, with 11 bases between. The CDR3 extends over 13 amino acids. Germline V gene sequence: CDR1 LGHNA, CDR2 YNFKEQ. For the CDR3, the DNA is TGTGCCAGCAGCTTGCGGGGATTCGGGGAGCTGTTTTTT. Amino acid sequence: CASSLRGFGELFF.

The chain couples TRBV18 to TRBJ1-1, with D perhaps TRBD1 (5 bases). Germline V gene data show CDR1 as KGHSH and CDR2 as LQKENI. This CDR3 comprises 14 residues. The V end lost 1 base, the J end lost 7 bases, and 13 bases lay between the germline ends. The CDR3 protein is CASSPQDTHLEAFF. The CDR3, as DNA: TGTGCCAGCTCACCACAGGACACCCATCTTGAAGCTTTCTTT.

The V gene is TRBV10-3, the J gene TRBJ1-2; TRBD1 matches at 10 bases. This CDR3 has 13 residues. J lost 6 bases, V lost 6 bases, and 4 bases had no gene match. Germline V gene lookup returns CDR1 ENHRY and CDR2 SYGVKD. CDR3 in amino acids: CAIRDGTGDGYTF. CDR3 coding DNA: TGTGCCATCAGGGACGGGACAGGGGATGGCTACACCTTC.

V is TRBV9 and J is TRBJ1-1; 7 bases are shared with TRBD1. CDR3 length: 15 amino acids. Germline loops: CDR1 SGDLS, CDR2 YYNGEE. V lost 4 bases, J lost 1 base, and 7 bases stayed unmatched. The CDR3 loop reads CASSPSGQANTEAFF. The CDR3 DNA is TGTGCCAGCAGCCCTTCCGGACAGGCGAACACTGAAGCTTTCTTT.

The genes are TRBV27 and TRBJ1-1, with unresolved D. Looked up from germline, CDR1 is MNHEY and CDR2 is SMNVEV (reference sequence). Between the trimmed V and J ends, which lost 3 bases and 8 bases, there was a span of 13 bases. CDR3 size: 13 residues. The CDR3, as DNA: TGTGCCAGCAGTTTTATGAACCGCGAGGAAGCTTTCTTT. Translated: CASSFMNREEAFF.

This clone has only one observation. The DNA of the CDR3 is TGTGCCAGCAGTTACTCGGAGGGAGGGCTGAACTATGGCTACACCTTC. Amino acid sequence: CASSYSEGGLNYGYTF. V and J are TRBV6-5 and TRBJ1-2; no clear D gene. The germline V gene encodes CDR1 MNHEY and CDR2 SVGAGI. With 0 bases removed from V and 2 bases from J, the gap between germline ends came to 13 bases. The CDR3 sequence is 16 residues long.

The chain links TRBV4-3 to TRBJ1-2, with 9 bases matching TRBD1. After removal of 0 bases from V and 6 bases from J, the junction contained 5 bases not matched to a gene. The CDR3 extends over 15 amino acids. Per the germline V gene, CDR1 is LGHNA and CDR2 is YSLEER. CDR3 region: CASSQDLDRGDGYTF. CDR3 in DNA: TGCGCCAGCAGCCAAGATTTGGACAGGGGCGATGGCTACACCTTC.

This clone has just a few counts. This chain connects TRBV11-1 to TRBJ1-5, with no clear D. The CDR3 runs 13 residues. Germline V lookup: CDR1 SGHAT, CDR2 FQDESV (reference sequence). V lost 5 bases and J 5 bases, leaving 10 bases between the germline ends. The CDR3 here is CASSLLSDQPQHF. CDR3 coding DNA: TGTGCCAGCAGCCTCCTGTCTGATCAGCCCCAGCATTTT.

The rearrangement joins TRBV23-1 to TRBJ2-5, with 11 bases matching TRBD2. TRBV23-1 is reported as an ORF; its role is uncertain. J was trimmed by 4 bases and V by 6 bases; bases with no gene match: 13. The CDR3 is 17 amino acids. CDR3 region: CASSPRDSGGAIETQYF. CDR3 nucleotide sequence: TGCGCCAGCAGCCCCCGGGATAGCGGGGGGGCCATAGAGACCCAGTACTTC.

The count of this clone is one. The CDR3 sequence: CASSQERGGGSGYTF. The CDR3 DNA reads TGTGCCAGCAGCCAAGAACGTGGAGGGGGCTCTGGCTACACCTTC. This sequence joins TRBV14 and TRBJ1-2, with 7 bases lining up with TRBD1. Germline CDR1 is SGHDN and CDR2 is FVKESK. This CDR3 has 15 residues. V dropped 0 bases and J dropped 7; count of bases not matched to a gene: 8. The whole variable domain, remainder taken from reference TRBV14 and TRBJ1-2, is EAGVTQFPSHSVIEKGQTVTLRCDPISGHDNLYWYRRVMGKEIKFLLHFVKESKQDESGMPNNRFLAERTGGTYSTLKVQPAELEDSGVYFCASSQERGGGSGYTFGSGTRLTVV.

The chain recombines TRBV27 with TRBJ2-7; D is uncertain. Germline assignment: CDR1 MNHEY and CDR2 SMNVEV (reference sequence). The V end was cut by 3 bases, the J end by 2 bases, with 11 bases between. CDR3 size: 14 residues. The CDR3: CASSLSRYPYEQYF. The CDR3 DNA follows: TGTGCCAGCAGTTTGAGCCGGTACCCCTACGAGCAGTACTTC.

This clone was seen just once. The J gene is TRBJ2-3, the V gene TRBV7-9; 7 bases match TRBD1. Trimming took 5 bases from V and 2 from J; bases not matched to a gene: 13. Germline-derived CDR1 and CDR2 are SEHNR and FQNEAQ (reference sequence). The CDR3 length is 17 residues. The CDR3 reads CASSPPRQGRPTDTQYF. The CDR3 DNA follows: TGTGCCAGCAGCCCACCGCGACAGGGAAGGCCCACAGATACGCAGTATTTT.

The V call is TRBV5-1, the J call TRBJ2-2, with 8 bases identical to TRBD2. Trimming removed 4 bases from V and 4 bases from J; junction bases left unmatched: 9. CDR3 length equals 16 residues. In germline, CDR1 is SGHRS, CDR2 YFSETQ. CDR3 in DNA: TGCGCCAGCAGCCCCGTCCCAGGACTAGCCACCGGGGAGCTGTTTTTT. This sequence encodes CASSPVPGLATGELFF.